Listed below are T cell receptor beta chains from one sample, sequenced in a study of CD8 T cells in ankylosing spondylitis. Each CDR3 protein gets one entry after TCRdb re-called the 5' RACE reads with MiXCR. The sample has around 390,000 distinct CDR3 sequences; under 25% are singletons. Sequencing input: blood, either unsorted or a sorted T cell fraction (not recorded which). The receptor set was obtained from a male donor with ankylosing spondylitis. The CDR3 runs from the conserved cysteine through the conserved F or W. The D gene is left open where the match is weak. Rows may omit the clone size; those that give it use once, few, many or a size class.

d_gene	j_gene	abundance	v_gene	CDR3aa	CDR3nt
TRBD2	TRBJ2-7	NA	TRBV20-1	CSAPGLAGDGEQYF	TGCAGTGCCCCGGGGCTAGCGGGAGACGGCGAGCAGTACTTC
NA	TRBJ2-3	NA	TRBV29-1	CSVEDKQTSTDTQYF	TGCAGCGTTGAAGATAAACAGACTAGCACAGATACGCAGTATTTT
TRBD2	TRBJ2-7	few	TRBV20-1	CSARAGGLVEQYF	TGCAGTGCCAGAGCGGGAGGTCTTGTCGAGCAGTACTTC
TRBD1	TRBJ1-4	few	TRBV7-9	CASSARGQRGAEKLFF	TGTGCCAGCAGCGCCCGGGGACAGCGTGGGGCCGAAAAACTGTTTTTT
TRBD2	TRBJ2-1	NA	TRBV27	CASSWELASGTHEQFF	TGTGCCAGCAGTTGGGAGTTGGCTAGCGGGACCCATGAGCAGTTCTTC
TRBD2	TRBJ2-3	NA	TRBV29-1	CSVLAGAGSDTQYF	TGCAGCGTTCTAGCGGGAGCGGGTTCAGATACGCAGTATTTT
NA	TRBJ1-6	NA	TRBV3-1	CASSTDRNSPLHF	TGTGCCAGCAGCACGGACAGAAATTCACCCCTCCACTTT
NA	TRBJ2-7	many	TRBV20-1	CSSSGGRERSYEQYF	NA
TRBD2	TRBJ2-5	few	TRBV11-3	CASSSGLAGETQYF	TGTGCCAGCAGCTCAGGACTAGCGGGAGAGACCCAGTACTTC
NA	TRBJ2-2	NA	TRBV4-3	CASSVMDTGELFF	TGCGCCAGCAGCGTAATGGACACCGGGGAGCTGTTTTTT
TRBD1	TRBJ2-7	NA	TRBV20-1	CSASPKGTGVGVWVQYF	TGCAGTGCTAGTCCCAAGGGAACAGGGGTGGGCGTATGGGTGCAGTACTTC
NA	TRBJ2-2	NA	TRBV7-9	CASSSRTGRDTGELFF	TGTGCCAGCAGCTCTAGGACGGGTCGTGACACCGGGGAGCTGTTTTTT
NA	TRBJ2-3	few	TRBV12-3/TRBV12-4	CASSFTSRTDTQYF	TGTGCCAGCAGTTTTACCAGCCGCACAGATACGCAGTATTTT
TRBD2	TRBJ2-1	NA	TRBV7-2	CASSLVQTLTSGGEQFF	TGTGCCAGCAGCTTAGTCCAGACCCTAACTAGCGGTGGTGAGCAGTTCTTC
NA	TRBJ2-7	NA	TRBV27	CASSLRDSTYEQYF	TGTGCCAGCAGTTTGCGGGATTCTACCTACGAGCAGTACTTC
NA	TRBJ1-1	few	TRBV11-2	CASSLDQGGTEAFF	TGTGCCAGCAGCTTAGATCAGGGTGGCACTGAAGCTTTCTTT
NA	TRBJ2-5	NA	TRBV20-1	CSASTGWQTQYF	TGCAGTGCTAGTACAGGGTGGCAGACCCAGTACTTC